What follows are 7 T cell receptor beta chains derived from one specimen sequenced in a study of lymphopenia after photon versus proton radiotherapy. Produced via immunoSEQ multiplex PCR; TCRdb's table is partial and in-frame only. The sample records 75,000 to 90,000 clones, about 83% being singletons. Specimen: peripheral blood, collected from a patient treated with proton-based radiotherapy. The receptors were sampled from a man in his sixties with pancreatic cancer.

This clone was observed a handful of times. The CDR3 nucleotides read TGTGCCAGCAGCCTCCGTAAGAGCAGGATGAACACTGAAGCTTTCTTT. It yields the protein CASSLRKSRMNTEAFF. The V gene is TRBV11-3, the J gene TRBJ1-1; D not certain. The V end lost 5 bases, the J end lost 0 bases, and 16 bases lay between the germline ends. In germline, CDR1 is SGHNT, CDR2 YENEEA. There are 16 residues in the CDR3.

The chain employs TRBV6-5 and TRBJ2-7; 9 bases are a match to TRBD1. CDR3 length: 15 residues. Germline V CDR1 and CDR2: MNHEY, SVGAGI. V lost 4 bases to trimming and J lost 1 base; unmatched junction nucleotides: 5. The CDR3 DNA is TGTGCCAGCAGTTTGGGACAGGGTCGTTCCTACGAGCAGTACTTC. The encoded protein is CASSLGQGRSYEQYF.

The chain recombines TRBV19 with TRBJ2-5; 8 bases agree with TRBD1. Germline CDR1 and CDR2: LNHDA and SQIVND (reference sequence). V gave up 3 bases and J gave up 5 bases; unmatched junction bases: 2. This CDR3 has 13 residues. The CDR3 protein is CASSINRGETQYF. The CDR3 bases are TGTGCCAGTAGTATCAACAGGGGGGAGACCCAGTACTTC. Supplemented by reference TRBV19 and TRBJ2-5, the full variable domain reads DGGITQSPKYLFRKEGQNVTLSCEQNLNHDAMYWYRQDPGQGLRLIYYSQIVNDFQKGDIAEGYSVSREKKESFPLTVTSAQKNPTAFYLCASSINRGETQYFGPGTRLLVL.

The chain joins TRBV28 to TRBJ2-7; the D gene is possibly TRBD1 (5 bases). The CDR3 sequence is 15 residues long. Germline V CDR1 and CDR2: MDHEN, SYDVKM. The V gene lost 2 bases and the J gene lost 4 bases, with 15 bases spanning the gap. CDR3 sequence: CASSLRGFEYYEQYF. The CDR3 DNA reads as TGTGCCAGCAGTTTAAGGGGATTCGAATATTACGAGCAGTACTTC.

This clone has just a few counts. This chain links TRBV18 with TRBJ1-2; D not resolved. The germline V gene has CDR1 KGHSH and CDR2 LQKENI. V lost 0 bases and J lost 8, with 10 bases in between. This CDR3 spans 13 amino acids. The CDR3 protein is CASSPPQARGYTF. DNA of the CDR3: TGTGCCAGCTCACCACCCCAGGCACGGGGCTACACCTTC.

The J gene is TRBJ1-3, the V gene TRBV5-1; 7 bases are a match to TRBD1. This CDR3 has 16 amino acids. Germline CDR1 SGHRS, CDR2 YFSETQ. The V gene end was trimmed by 3 bases and the J gene end by 0 bases; junction bases not matched to a gene: 6. The CDR3 nucleotides read TGCGCCAGCAGCTCCTCTACAGGGGTCTCTGGAAACACCATATATTTT. It is translated as CASSSSTGVSGNTIYF.

Notes on this clone: Relative to the germline gene, one junction end is altered; a read error may explain this. The V call is TRBV5-6, the J call TRBJ2-1; 10 bases agree with TRBD2. CDR3 length equals 14 residues. Germline CDR1 SGHDT, CDR2 YYEEEE. In nucleotides, the CDR3 is TGTGCCAGCAGCTTGATCAAGCGGGAGGGCCTATGGATCTTC. Protein sequence: CASSLIKREGLWIF.